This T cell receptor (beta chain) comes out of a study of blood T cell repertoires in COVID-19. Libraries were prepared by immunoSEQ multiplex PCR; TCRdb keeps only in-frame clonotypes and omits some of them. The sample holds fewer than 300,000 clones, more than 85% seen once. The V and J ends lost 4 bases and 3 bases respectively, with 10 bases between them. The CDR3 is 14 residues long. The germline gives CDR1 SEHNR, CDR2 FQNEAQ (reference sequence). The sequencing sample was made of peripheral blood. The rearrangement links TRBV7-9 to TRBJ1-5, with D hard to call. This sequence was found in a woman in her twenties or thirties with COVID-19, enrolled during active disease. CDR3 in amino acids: CASSSSGDNQPQHF. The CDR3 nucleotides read TGTGCCAGCAGCTCGAGCGGGGACAATCAGCCCCAGCATTTT.